The 12 T cell receptor beta chains listed next were all sequenced from one sample in a study of cytomegalovirus exposure and HLA in healthy donors. Sequenced by immunoSEQ multiplex PCR; TCRdb stores in-frame clones only, minus some. The sample consists of tens of thousands of clones, approximately 93% of them appearing once. The sequencing input was PBMCs. All receptors come from a man aged 18 to 35 in good health and CMV-seropositive.

The rearrangement joins TRBV7-3 to TRBJ1-2, with 8 bases identical to TRBD1. This CDR3 is 14 amino acids long. From germline, CDR1 is SGHTA and CDR2 FQGTGA. After removal of 8 bases from V and 5 bases from J, the junction contained 10 bases not matched to a gene. The DNA for the CDR3 is TGTGCCAGCTCGCCAGGGGGCTCATCTTATGGCTACACCTTC. Protein sequence: CASSPGGSSYGYTF.

This rearrangement joins TRBV27 to TRBJ1-1; no clear D gene. Germline CDR1 is MNHEY and CDR2 is SMNVEV (reference sequence). V was trimmed by 2 bases and J by 4 bases, leaving 14 bases between them. The CDR3 has 15 residues. The CDR3: CASSLNGEPATEAFF. Written as DNA, the CDR3 is TGTGCCAGCAGTTTAAACGGGGAACCGGCCACTGAAGCTTTCTTT.

The J gene is TRBJ1-3, the V gene TRBV4-1; 7 bases agree with TRBD1. J lost 8 bases, V lost 10 bases, and 23 bases had no gene match. The CDR3 extends over 17 amino acids. In germline, CDR1 is MGHRA, CDR2 YSYEKL. The CDR3 region has the DNA TGCGCCAACCGTAGGGTAGGGGACAGTTTCCGCGGGGACACCATATATTTT. This translates into CANRRVGDSFRGDTIYF.

V and J are TRBV9 and TRBJ1-1, with D maybe TRBD1 (6 bases). This CDR3 is built from 14 residues. In germline, CDR1 is SGDLS, CDR2 YYNGEE. Trimming took 3 bases from V and 2 from J, leaving 11 bases between them. CDR3 sequence: CASSATGSNTEAFF. CDR3 coding DNA: TGTGCCAGCAGCGCTACAGGGAGCAACACTGAAGCTTTCTTT. The whole variable domain, remainder taken from reference TRBV9 and TRBJ1-1, is DSGVTQTPKHLITATGQRVTLRCSPRSGDLSVYWYQQSLDQGLQFLIQYYNGEERAKGNILERFSAQQFPDLHSELNLSSLELGDSALYFCASSATGSNTEAFFGQGTRLTVV.

This clone was observed once. This chain uses TRBV2 with TRBJ2-1, with 11 positions matching TRBD2. The CDR3 is 15 amino acids. With 5 bases clipped from V and 5 bases from J, the junction kept 5 bases outside the gene matches. CDR1 is SNHLY and CDR2 is FYNNEI in the germline V gene. DNA for the CDR3: TGTGCCAGCAGTACTCTAGCGGGAGGAAACAATGAGCAGTTCTTC. Its translation is CASSTLAGGNNEQFF.

The chain couples TRBV10-1 to TRBJ1-1, with D uncertain. CDR1 is WNHNN, CDR2 SYGVQD, per germline (reference sequence). CDR3 length: 13 amino acids. Between the trimmed V and J ends, which lost 0 bases and 4 bases, there was a span of 6 bases. This CDR3 reads CASSESRSTEAFF. Written as DNA, the CDR3 is TGCGCCAGCAGTGAGTCGAGAAGCACTGAAGCTTTCTTT.

The chain uses TRBV27 and TRBJ1-1; no clear D. Looked up from germline, CDR1 is MNHEY and CDR2 is SMNVEV (reference sequence). This CDR3 spans 15 amino acids. Trimming left V 6 bases short and J 2 bases short, with 16 bases between. CDR3 sequence: CASRVLGVTNTEAFF. CDR3 nucleotide sequence: TGTGCCAGCAGGGTACTCGGGGTGACCAACACTGAAGCTTTCTTT.

The chain carries TRBV2 and TRBJ1-6, with 9 bases aligning to TRBD1. Per germline, CDR1 SNHLY and CDR2 FYNNEI. V lost 10 bases, J lost 10 bases, and 8 bases stayed unmatched. CDR3 length: 13 amino acids. CDR3 coding DNA: TGTGCCATCACAGGGGGCGCGACGTCACCCCTCCACTTT. Amino acids: CAITGGATSPLHF.

The chain carries TRBV27 and TRBJ2-5, with unresolved D. The germline V gene has CDR1 MNHEY and CDR2 SMNVEV (reference sequence). The CDR3 spans 16 residues. The V gene lost 3 bases and the J gene lost 1 base, with 15 bases spanning the gap. CDR3 in amino acids: CASSLAAANSQETQYF. In nucleotides, the CDR3 is TGTGCCAGCAGTTTGGCGGCGGCCAACTCCCAAGAGACCCAGTACTTC.

This chain joins TRBV6-4 and TRBJ2-3, with 9 nucleotides matching TRBD1. Trimming cost V 4 bases and J 5 bases; bases outside gene matches: 7. CDR1 and CDR2 from the germline V gene are MRHNA and SNTAGT. This CDR3 comprises 15 residues. The CDR3 sequence: CASSGAGTGIDTQYF. The CDR3 region has the DNA TGTGCCAGCAGTGGAGCCGGGACAGGGATAGATACGCAGTATTTT.

The chain recombines TRBV27 with TRBJ1-2, with D maybe TRBD1 (5 bases). CDR3 size: 13 residues. The germline V and J ends were trimmed by 6 bases and 7 bases, with 15 bases remaining between them. Looked up from germline, CDR1 is MNHEY and CDR2 is SMNVEV (reference sequence). The CDR3 protein is CASSPGTTTGYTF. CDR3 bases: TGTGCCAGCAGCCCAGGGACTACCACTGGCTACACCTTC.

This clone was found a few times. This chain connects TRBV7-2 to TRBJ2-5; the D gene is possibly TRBD1 (5 bases). The CDR3 contains 13 residues. Germline-derived CDR1 and CDR2 are SGHTA and FQGNSA. Trimming stripped 6 bases from V and 2 bases from J, with 10 bases between. For the CDR3, the DNA is TGTGCCAGCAGTACCAGGGTACAAGAGACCCAGTACTTC. Translating gives CASSTRVQETQYF.